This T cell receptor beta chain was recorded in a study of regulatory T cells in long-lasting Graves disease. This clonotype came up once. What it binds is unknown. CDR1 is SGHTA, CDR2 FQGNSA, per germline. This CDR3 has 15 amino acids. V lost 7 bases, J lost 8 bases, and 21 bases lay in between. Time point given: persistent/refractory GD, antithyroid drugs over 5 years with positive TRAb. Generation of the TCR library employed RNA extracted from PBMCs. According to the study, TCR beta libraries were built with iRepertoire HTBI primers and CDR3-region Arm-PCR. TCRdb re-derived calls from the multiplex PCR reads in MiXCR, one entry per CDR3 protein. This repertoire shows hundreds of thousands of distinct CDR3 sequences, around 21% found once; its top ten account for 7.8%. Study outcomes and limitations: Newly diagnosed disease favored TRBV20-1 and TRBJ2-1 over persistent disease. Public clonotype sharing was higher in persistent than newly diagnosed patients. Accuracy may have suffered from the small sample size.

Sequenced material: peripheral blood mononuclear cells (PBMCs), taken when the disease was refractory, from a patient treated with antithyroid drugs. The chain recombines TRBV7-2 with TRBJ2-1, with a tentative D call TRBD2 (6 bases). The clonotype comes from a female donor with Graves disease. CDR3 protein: CASTPTSIFADEQFF. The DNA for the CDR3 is TGTGCCAGCACCCCGACTAGTATATTTGCGGATGAGCAGTTCTTC. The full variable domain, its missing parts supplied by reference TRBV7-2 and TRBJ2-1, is GAGVSQSPSNKVTEKGKDVELRCDPISGHTALYWYRQSLGQGLEFLIYFQGNSAPDKSGLPSDRFSAERTGGSVSTLTIQRTQQEDSAVYLCASTPTSIFADEQFFGPGTRLTVL.